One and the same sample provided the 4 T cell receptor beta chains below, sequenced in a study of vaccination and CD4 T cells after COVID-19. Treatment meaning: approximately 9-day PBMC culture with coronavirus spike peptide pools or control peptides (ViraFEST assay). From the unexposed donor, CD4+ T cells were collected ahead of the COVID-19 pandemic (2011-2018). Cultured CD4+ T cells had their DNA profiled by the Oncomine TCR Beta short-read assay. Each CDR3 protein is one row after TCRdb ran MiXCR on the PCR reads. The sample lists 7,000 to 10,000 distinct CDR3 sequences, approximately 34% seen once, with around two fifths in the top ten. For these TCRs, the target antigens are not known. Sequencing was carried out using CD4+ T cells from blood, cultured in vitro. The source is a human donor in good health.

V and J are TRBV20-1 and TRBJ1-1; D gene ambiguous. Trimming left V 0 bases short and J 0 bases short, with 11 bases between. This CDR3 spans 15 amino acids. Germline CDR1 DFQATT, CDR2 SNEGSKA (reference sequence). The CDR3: CSAREAGSMNTEAFF. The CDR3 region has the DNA TGCAGTGCTAGAGAAGCCGGCTCGATGAACACTGAAGCTTTCTTT.

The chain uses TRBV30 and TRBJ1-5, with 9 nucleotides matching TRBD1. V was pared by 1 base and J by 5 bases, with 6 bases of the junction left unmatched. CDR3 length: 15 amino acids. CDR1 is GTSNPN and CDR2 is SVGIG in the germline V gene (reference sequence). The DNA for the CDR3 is TGTGCCTGGAGTGAGGGACAGGGAACATATCAGCCCCAGCATTTT. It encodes CAWSEGQGTYQPQHF.

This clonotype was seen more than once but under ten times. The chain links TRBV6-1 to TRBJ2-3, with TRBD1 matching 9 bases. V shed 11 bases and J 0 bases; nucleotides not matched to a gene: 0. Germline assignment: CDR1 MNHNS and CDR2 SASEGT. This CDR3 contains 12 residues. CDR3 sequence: CAGQGSTDTQYF. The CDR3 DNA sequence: TGTGCCGGACAGGGGAGCACAGATACGCAGTATTTT.

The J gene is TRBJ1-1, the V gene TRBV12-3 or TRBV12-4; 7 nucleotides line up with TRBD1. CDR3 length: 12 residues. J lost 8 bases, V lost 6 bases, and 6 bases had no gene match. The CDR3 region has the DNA TGTGCCAGCAGGGACAGGCCTAAGGAAGCTTTCTTT. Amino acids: CASRDRPKEAFF.